This TCR beta chain was documented in a study of shared clonotypes between healthy human individuals. Study summary: A donor's plate count was three for CD4 naive and three for CD4 memory; CD8 naive had two and CD8 memory one.

This table comes from immunoSEQ multiplex PCR, and its TCRdb copy is limited to in-frame clones, with some not included. This sample has 2 million to 2.5 million clones, with almost 96% found just once. The sequencing input was naive CD4+ T cells sorted from blood. The subset was: CD45RA+ positively selected. The TCR was taken from a man aged 18-30 years in good health.

CDR3 coding DNA: TGTGCCAGCAGTTCTAGGGAGAATGGCTACACCTTC. Amino acid sequence: CASSSRENGYTF. This chain uses TRBV28 with TRBJ1-2, with D unclear. The V end was cut by 4 bases, the J end by 6 bases, with 9 bases between. The CDR3 has 12 residues. Germline V gene data show CDR1 as MDHEN and CDR2 as SYDVKM.